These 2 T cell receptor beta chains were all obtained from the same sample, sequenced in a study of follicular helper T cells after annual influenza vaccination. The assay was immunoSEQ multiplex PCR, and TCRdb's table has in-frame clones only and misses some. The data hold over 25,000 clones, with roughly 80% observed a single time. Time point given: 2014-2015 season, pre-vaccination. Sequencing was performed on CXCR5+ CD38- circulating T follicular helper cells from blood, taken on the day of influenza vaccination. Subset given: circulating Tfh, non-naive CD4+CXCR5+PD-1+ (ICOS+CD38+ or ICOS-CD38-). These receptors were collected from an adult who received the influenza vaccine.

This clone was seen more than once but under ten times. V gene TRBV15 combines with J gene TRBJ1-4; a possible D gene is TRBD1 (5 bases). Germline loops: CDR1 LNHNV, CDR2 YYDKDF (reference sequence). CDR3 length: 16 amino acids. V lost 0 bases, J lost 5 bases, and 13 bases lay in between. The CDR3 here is CATSRDQAGSNEKLFF. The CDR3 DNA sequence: TGTGCCACCAGCAGAGATCAGGCAGGGTCGAATGAAAAACTGTTTTTT.

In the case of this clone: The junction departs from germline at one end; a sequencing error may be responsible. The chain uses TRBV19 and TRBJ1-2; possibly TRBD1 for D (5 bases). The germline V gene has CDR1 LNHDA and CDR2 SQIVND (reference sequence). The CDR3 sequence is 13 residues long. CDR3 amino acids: CASTSGREVGYAF. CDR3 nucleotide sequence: TGTGCCAGTACCTCAGGCAGGGAGGTTGGCTACGCCTTC.